The 7 T cell receptor beta chains reported below all come from one sample, sequenced in a study of blood T cells in healthy people across ages. The second PCR ran about 6 to 12 cycles with a sample-barcoded 5' primer and J-beta primers. MiXCR was run by TCRdb on the 5' RACE reads, yielding one entry per CDR3 protein. The sample has roughly 900,000 distinct CDR3 sequences; roughly 43% are singletons. Sequenced sample: blood. These TCRs come from a man aged 25-45 years in good health.

This clonotype occurred a few times. Since a much larger clone is just one base distant, this may be a read error. This chain joins TRBV12-3 or TRBV12-4 and TRBJ1-1, with D perhaps matching TRBD1 (6 bases). This CDR3 spans 13 amino acids. The germline V and J ends were trimmed by 7 bases and 1 base, with 10 bases remaining between them. The CDR3 DNA is TGTGCCAGCACTCCGGGACAGAACACTGAAGCTTTCTTT. It yields the protein CASTPGQNTEAFF.

The V call is TRBV11-2, the J call TRBJ1-2; the D gene is possibly TRBD1 (5 bases). The germline V and J ends were trimmed by 6 bases and 6 bases, with 14 bases remaining between them. The length of the CDR3 is 13 residues. Germline V gives CDR1 SGHAT, CDR2 FQNNGV. The DNA for the CDR3 is TGTGCCAGCAGGGCCCCAGGGAGCCATGGCTACACCTTC. Translating gives CASRAPGSHGYTF.

In this sample, this clonotype turned up a few times. The rearrangement uses TRBV7-2 and TRBJ2-7; possibly TRBD2 for D (5 bases). Germline CDR1 SGHTA, CDR2 FQGNSA. V was trimmed by 5 bases and J by 1 base, leaving 15 bases between them. The CDR3 covers 15 residues. The CDR3 loop is CASSRELGSSYEQYF. In nucleotides, the CDR3 is TGTGCCAGCAGCAGGGAATTGGGGAGTTCCTACGAGCAGTACTTC.

This chain uses TRBV27 with TRBJ2-3; 7 bases agree with TRBD1. This CDR3 spans 15 amino acids. V lost 3 bases, J lost 1 base, and 4 bases stayed unmatched. Germline values: CDR1 MNHEY, CDR2 SMNVEV (reference sequence). CDR3 residues: CASSFVRGRTDTQYF. Here the CDR3 DNA reads TGTGCCAGCAGTTTTGTGAGGGGGCGCACAGATACGCAGTATTTT.

V and J are TRBV28 and TRBJ1-2; TRBD1 matches at 9 bases. Losses at the gene ends were 5 bases for V and 3 bases for J; bases not matched to a gene: 7. The CDR3 sequence is 15 residues long. Germline CDR1 is MDHEN and CDR2 is SYDVKM. The CDR3: CASSTTTGGHYGYTF. In DNA form, the CDR3 reads TGTGCCAGCAGTACCACGACAGGGGGGCACTATGGCTACACCTTC.

This chain uses TRBV27 with TRBJ2-1; 8 nucleotides align to TRBD1. The CDR3 totals 13 residues. CDR1 and CDR2 from the germline V gene are MNHEY and SMNVEV (reference sequence). After removal of 5 bases from V and 9 bases from J, the junction contained 6 bases not matched to a gene. CDR3 DNA: TGTGCCAGCAGTCCGTTGACAGGGGTTGAGCAGTTCTTC. Encoded protein: CASSPLTGVEQFF.

The chain recombines TRBV3-1 with TRBJ2-5; a weak D match, TRBD1 (5 bases). V was shortened by 10 bases and J by 3 bases, with 15 bases between the two germline ends. Germline V gene sequence: CDR1 LGHDT, CDR2 YNNKEL (reference sequence). This CDR3 spans 13 amino acids. CDR3 DNA: TGTGCCACCGAAGGGGATACCAAAGAGACCCAGTACTTC. It translates to CATEGDTKETQYF.